The 20 T cell receptor beta chains below were found in one sample sequenced in a study of blood T cell repertoires in COVID-19. The repertoire was sequenced with immunoSEQ multiplex PCR; TCRdb's copy has only in-frame clones and lacks some. The sample shows about 90,000 clones, around four fifths of them seen only once. The sequencing sample was made of peripheral blood. The receptors derive from a woman in her seventies with active or convalescent COVID-19.

The V gene is TRBV4-3, the J gene TRBJ2-7; 8 nucleotides line up with TRBD1. The CDR3 is made up of 15 amino acids. CDR1 and CDR2 (germline): LGHNA, YSLEER. The V gene end was trimmed by 4 bases and the J gene end by 3 bases; junction bases not matched to a gene: 8. Here the CDR3 reads CASSRIRDRLYEQYF. The CDR3 nucleotides read TGCGCCAGCAGCCGGATCCGGGACAGGCTCTACGAGCAGTACTTC.

The chain combines TRBV7-2 with TRBJ2-7; D gene unclear. CDR3 length equals 14 residues. Germline V lookup: CDR1 SGHTA, CDR2 FQGNSA. Trimming stripped 1 base from V and 0 bases from J, with 7 bases between. The CDR3 nucleotides read TGTGCCAGCAGCTTAGGACTCCTCTCCTACGAGCAGTACTTC. It translates to CASSLGLLSYEQYF. The entire variable domain, with the rest obtained from reference TRBV7-2 and TRBJ2-7, is as follows: GAGVSQSPSNKVTEKGKDVELRCDPISGHTALYWYRQSLGQGLEFLIYFQGNSAPDKSGLPSDRFSAERTGGSVSTLTIQRTQQEDSAVYLCASSLGLLSYEQYFGPGTRLTVT.

The chain uses TRBV11-2 and TRBJ1-2; D is unclear. This CDR3 has 16 residues. CDR1 SGHAT and CDR2 FQNNGV come from the germline V gene. The ends were cut back, 4 bases at V and 7 bases at J, with 22 bases in the middle. The CDR3 DNA reads TGTGCCAGCAGCTCGCGGATCCTTGACTGGACTGGTGGCTACACCTTC. As protein: CASSSRILDWTGGYTF.

The rearrangement joins TRBV6-6 to TRBJ1-2; D possibly corresponds to TRBD1 (6 bases). Per the germline V gene, CDR1 is MNHNY and CDR2 is SVGAGI (reference sequence). There are 13 residues in the CDR3. V lost 6 bases to trimming and J lost 3 bases, with 11 bases between them. The CDR3 DNA sequence: TGTGCCAGCAGCCGGGGACATGACTATGGCTACACCTTC. Its translation: CASSRGHDYGYTF.

The chain employs TRBV2 and TRBJ2-1, with D possibly TRBD1 on 5 matching bases. This CDR3 comprises 18 residues. CDR1 and CDR2 (germline): SNHLY, FYNNEI. V lost 0 bases and J 0 bases, leaving 15 bases between the germline ends. The CDR3 coding sequence is TGTGCCAGCAGTGAAGCTCCTCCTAGGGGCAACTCCTACAATGAGCAGTTCTTC. This gives the protein CASSEAPPRGNSYNEQFF.

The chain has TRBV3-1 (or the pseudogene TRBV3-2) and TRBJ2-2; 8 nucleotides align to TRBD2. V shed 2 bases, J shed 1 base, and the junction held 0 bases outside the gene matches. The CDR3 spans 15 residues. Germline assignment: CDR1 LGHDT and CDR2 YNNKEL (reference sequence). The CDR3 here is CASSQLAGNTGELFF. CDR3 bases: TGTGCCAGCAGCCAACTAGCGGGGAACACCGGGGAGCTGTTTTTT.

The chain joins TRBV28 to TRBJ1-4; D may be TRBD1 (5 bases). Germline loops: CDR1 MDHEN, CDR2 SYDVKM. The CDR3 spans 12 residues. V was trimmed by 11 bases and J by 6 bases, leaving 13 bases between them. The CDR3 spells CASQRGDEKLFF. The CDR3 DNA reads TGTGCCTCCCAAAGGGGCGATGAAAAACTGTTTTTT.

The chain links TRBV6-5 to TRBJ1-5; D unresolved. The germline V and J ends were trimmed by 9 bases and 6 bases, with 18 bases remaining between them. Germline loops: CDR1 MNHEY, CDR2 SVGAGI. The CDR3 is 14 residues long. This chain's CDR3 is CASTPSSGAQPQHF. The CDR3 DNA reads as TGTGCCAGTACTCCTTCGTCAGGCGCTCAGCCCCAGCATTTT.

The gene calls are TRBV5-4 and TRBJ2-3; 9 bases fit TRBD2. V trimming: 5 bases; J trimming: 3 bases; junction bases outside the gene matches: 7. The CDR3 length is 15 residues. Germline assignment: CDR1 SGHNT and CDR2 YYREEE (reference sequence). CDR3 in amino acids: CASRSGGYSTDTQYF. DNA of the CDR3: TGTGCCAGCAGGAGCGGGGGGTATAGTACAGATACGCAGTATTTT.

The chain is built from TRBV6-5 and TRBJ1-1; no reliable D call. V was trimmed by 0 bases and J by 0 bases, leaving 8 bases between them. The germline V gene has CDR1 MNHEY and CDR2 SVGAGI. This CDR3 has 15 amino acids. The CDR3 DNA reads as TGTGCCAGCAGTTACTCCTTAGCCTTGAACACTGAAGCTTTCTTT. Its translation: CASSYSLALNTEAFF.

This clone has a single count. The DNA for the CDR3 is TGTGCCAGCAGCAACGGACAGGGGAGTCACTATGGCTACACCTTC. Translated: CASSNGQGSHYGYTF. V is TRBV6-6 and J is TRBJ1-2; 9 positions agree with TRBD1. Losses at the gene ends were 6 bases for V and 3 bases for J; bases not matched to a gene: 8. The CDR3 has 15 amino acids. Per the germline V gene, CDR1 is MNHNY and CDR2 is SVGAGI (reference sequence).

This chain uses TRBV6-6 with TRBJ2-2; D gene unclear. V lost 10 bases, J lost 5 bases, and 8 bases lay in between. The V gene's germline CDR1 is MNHNY and CDR2 SVGAGI (reference sequence). The CDR3 sequence is 11 residues long. DNA of the CDR3: TGTGCCATCTACCGGACCGGGGAGCTGTTTTTT. Translated, it gives CAIYRTGELFF.

V and J are TRBV3-1 (or the pseudogene TRBV3-2) and TRBJ2-5, with TRBD2 identical over 7 bases. Per the germline V gene, CDR1 is LGHDT and CDR2 is YNNKEL (reference sequence). V lost 2 bases to trimming and J lost 5 bases; unmatched junction nucleotides: 2. The CDR3 extends over 13 amino acids. Here the CDR3 DNA reads TGTGCCAGCAGCCAAAGCGGGGAGGAGACCCAGTACTTC. This sequence encodes CASSQSGEETQYF.

This clone was observed a single time. The chain joins TRBV4-1 to TRBJ1-3; the match to TRBD1 covers 8 bases. Trimming removed 0 bases from V and 0 bases from J; junction bases left unmatched: 4. CDR1 MGHRA and CDR2 YSYEKL come from the germline V gene. CDR3 length: 17 residues. CDR3 bases: TGCGCCAGCAGCCAAGATCCGGACAGGGACTCTGGAAACACCATATATTTT. This encodes CASSQDPDRDSGNTIYF.

The rearrangement uses TRBV28 and TRBJ1-2, with D unclear. V was pared by 8 bases and J by 6 bases, with 13 bases between. CDR3 length: 12 amino acids. The germline V gene encodes CDR1 MDHEN and CDR2 SYDVKM. In DNA, the CDR3 is TGTGCCAGCCTACGTGTCGGGGATGGCTACACCTTC. Amino acids: CASLRVGDGYTF.

The chain carries TRBV9 and TRBJ2-1, with D possibly matching TRBD2 (7 bases). Germline assignment: CDR1 SGDLS and CDR2 YYNGEE. V shed 4 bases and J shed 12 bases, with 26 bases lying between them. The CDR3 extends over 16 amino acids. The CDR3 here is CASSPLPAGALPRQFF. CDR3 nucleotide sequence: TGTGCCAGCAGCCCCCTCCCCGCGGGGGCCCTACCTAGGCAGTTCTTC.

The rearrangement uses TRBV6-2 or TRBV6-3 and TRBJ1-1, with TRBD1 as a possible D gene (6 bases). Trimming shortened V by 1 base and J by 1 base, and 7 bases separated the two germline ends. There are 14 residues in the CDR3. CDR1 is MNHEY and CDR2 is SVGEGT in the germline V gene. CDR3 loop: CASSYWGQNTEAFF. In DNA form, the CDR3 reads TGTGCCAGCAGTTACTGGGGACAGAACACTGAAGCTTTCTTT.

The rearrangement uses TRBV4-1 and TRBJ1-2, with 10 bases that match TRBD1. After removal of 3 bases from V and 3 bases from J, the junction contained 1 base not matched to a gene. The CDR3 extends over 14 amino acids. Germline values: CDR1 MGHRA, CDR2 YSYEKL. The CDR3 here is CASSQGTGDYGYTF. The DNA for the CDR3 is TGCGCCAGCAGCCAGGGGACAGGGGACTATGGCTACACCTTC.

This clone was found once. The rearrangement links TRBV4-1 to TRBJ1-3; no definite D call. Germline V gene sequence: CDR1 MGHRA, CDR2 YSYEKL. Deletions cut 5 bases from V and 8 bases from J, with 19 bases between. The CDR3 contains 15 residues. The CDR3 region is CASSFTSQTEDTIYF. In DNA form, the CDR3 reads TGCGCCAGCAGCTTTACGTCCCAAACGGAGGACACCATATATTTT.

The V and J genes are TRBV3-1 (or the pseudogene TRBV3-2) and TRBJ1-5; 8 bases align to TRBD1. V trimming: 4 bases; J trimming: 7 bases; junction bases outside the gene matches: 6. The CDR3 is 14 residues long. The germline V gene has CDR1 LGHDT and CDR2 YNNKEL (reference sequence). The chain's CDR3 is CASSPDRGGQPQHF. The CDR3 DNA follows: TGTGCCAGCAGCCCCGACAGGGGTGGGCAGCCCCAGCATTTT.